These 3 T cell receptor beta chains came from one sample sequenced in a study of T cell responses to AZD1222 COVID-19 vaccine. Method: immunoSEQ multiplex PCR; TCRdb's copy keeps in-frame clones and lacks some. This table holds roughly 54,000 clones, approximately 88% found once. Specimen: peripheral blood, collected 28 days after the second AZD1222 dose. All receptors derive from an adult who received the AZD1222 COVID-19 vaccine.

The chain combines TRBV19 with TRBJ2-5; D gene uncertain. Per germline, CDR1 LNHDA and CDR2 SQIVND (reference sequence). The CDR3 has 14 residues. Trimming took 3 bases from V and 0 from J, leaving 8 bases between them. CDR3 in amino acids: CASSIRVDQETQYF. CDR3 nucleotide sequence: TGTGCCAGTAGTATTCGGGTCGACCAAGAGACCCAGTACTTC.

The chain joins TRBV5-4 to TRBJ1-6; D may be TRBD1 (6 bases). CDR3 length equals 16 residues. Germline-derived CDR1 and CDR2 are SGHNT and YYREEE (reference sequence). V shed 0 bases and J shed 7 bases, with 14 bases lying between them. The CDR3 here is CASSLVGAGDNSPLHF. For the CDR3, the DNA is TGTGCCAGCAGCTTGGTTGGGGCAGGGGACAATTCACCCCTCCACTTT.

This CDR3 is CASRTDGQAGGVQYF. The DNA for the CDR3 is TGTGCCAGCAGGACGGACGGGCAGGCCGGTGGGGTTCAGTACTTC. This chain connects TRBV7-9 to TRBJ2-4; D remains ambiguous. The CDR3 length is 15 residues. CDR1 is SEHNR and CDR2 is FQNEAQ in the germline V gene (reference sequence). The V and J ends lost 6 bases and 11 bases respectively, with 23 bases between them.